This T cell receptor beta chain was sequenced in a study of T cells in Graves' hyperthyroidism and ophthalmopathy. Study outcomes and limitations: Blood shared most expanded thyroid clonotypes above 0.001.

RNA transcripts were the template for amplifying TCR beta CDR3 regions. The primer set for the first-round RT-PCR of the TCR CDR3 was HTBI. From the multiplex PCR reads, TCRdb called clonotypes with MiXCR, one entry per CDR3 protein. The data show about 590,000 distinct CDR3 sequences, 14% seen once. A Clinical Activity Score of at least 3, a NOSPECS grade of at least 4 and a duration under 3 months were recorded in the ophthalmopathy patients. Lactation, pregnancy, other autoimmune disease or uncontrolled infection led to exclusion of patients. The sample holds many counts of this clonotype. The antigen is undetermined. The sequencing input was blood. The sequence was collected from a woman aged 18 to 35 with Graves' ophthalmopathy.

CDR3 sequence: CATSDPGHGPPRPYNEQFF. Written as DNA, the CDR3 is TGTGCCACCAGTGATCCGGGACACGGACCGCCTCGACCCTACAATGAGCAGTTCTTC. This chain joins TRBV24-1 and TRBJ2-1, with a weak D call TRBD1 (6 bases). V was pared by 3 bases and J by 2 bases, with 22 bases between. This CDR3 is 19 amino acids long. CDR1 and CDR2 (germline): KGHDR, SFDVKD.